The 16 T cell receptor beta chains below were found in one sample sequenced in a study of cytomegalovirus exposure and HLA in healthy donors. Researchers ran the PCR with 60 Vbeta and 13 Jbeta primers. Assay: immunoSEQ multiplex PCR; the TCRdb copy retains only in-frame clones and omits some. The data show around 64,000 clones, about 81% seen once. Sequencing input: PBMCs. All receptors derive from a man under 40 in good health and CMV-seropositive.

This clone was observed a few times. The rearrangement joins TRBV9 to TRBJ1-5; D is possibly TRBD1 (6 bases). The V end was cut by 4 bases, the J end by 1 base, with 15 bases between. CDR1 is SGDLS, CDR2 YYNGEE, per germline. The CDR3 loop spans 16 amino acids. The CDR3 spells CASSPGGAGSNQPQHF. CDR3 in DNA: TGTGCCAGCAGCCCCGGGGGGGCTGGAAGCAATCAGCCCCAGCATTTT.

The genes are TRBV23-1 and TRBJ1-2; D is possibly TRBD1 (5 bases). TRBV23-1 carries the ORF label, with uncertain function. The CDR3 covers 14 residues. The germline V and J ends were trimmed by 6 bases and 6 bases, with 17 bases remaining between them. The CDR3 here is CASSLRGGEDGYTF. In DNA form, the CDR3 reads TGCGCCAGCAGCCTAAGGGGTGGGGAAGATGGCTACACCTTC.

CDR3: CASSTLIRSGAEAFF. The DNA of the CDR3 is TGTGCCAGTAGTACCCTGATAAGGTCGGGTGCTGAAGCTTTCTTT. This chain links TRBV19 with TRBJ1-1; no reliable D call. Germline CDR1 is LNHDA and CDR2 is SQIVND (reference sequence). V lost 4 bases, J lost 6 bases, and 18 bases lay in between. This CDR3 region has 15 residues. The full variable domain, its missing parts supplied by reference TRBV19 and TRBJ1-1, is DGGITQSPKYLFRKEGQNVTLSCEQNLNHDAMYWYRQDPGQGLRLIYYSQIVNDFQKGDIAEGYSVSREKKESFPLTVTSAQKNPTAFYLCASSTLIRSGAEAFFGQGTRLTVV.

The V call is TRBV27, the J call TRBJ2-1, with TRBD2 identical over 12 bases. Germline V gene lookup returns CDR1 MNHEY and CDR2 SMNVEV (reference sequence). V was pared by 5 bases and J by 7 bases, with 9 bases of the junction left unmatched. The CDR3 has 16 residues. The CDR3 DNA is TGTGCCAGCAGTCAATTACTAGCGGGGGGTGTTAATGAGCAGTTCTTC. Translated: CASSQLLAGGVNEQFF.

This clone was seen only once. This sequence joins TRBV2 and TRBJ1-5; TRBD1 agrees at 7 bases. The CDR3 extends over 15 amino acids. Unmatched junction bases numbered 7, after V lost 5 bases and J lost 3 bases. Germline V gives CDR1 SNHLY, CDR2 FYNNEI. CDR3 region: CASSSQGLNNQPQHF. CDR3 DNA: TGTGCCAGCAGTTCACAGGGGCTCAACAATCAGCCCCAGCATTTT.

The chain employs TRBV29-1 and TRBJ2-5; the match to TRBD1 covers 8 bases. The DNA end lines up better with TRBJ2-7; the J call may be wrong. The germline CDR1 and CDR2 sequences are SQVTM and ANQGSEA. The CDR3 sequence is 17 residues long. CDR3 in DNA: TGCAGCGTTGAACATTACTTGGAGGGGACAGGCCGCAACGAGCAGTACTTC. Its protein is CSVEHYLEGTGRNEQYF.

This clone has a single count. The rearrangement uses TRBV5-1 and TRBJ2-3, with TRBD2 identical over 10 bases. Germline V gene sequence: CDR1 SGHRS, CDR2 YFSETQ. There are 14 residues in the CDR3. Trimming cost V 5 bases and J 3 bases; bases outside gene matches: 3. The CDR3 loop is CASRTAGGTDTQYF. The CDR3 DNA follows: TGCGCCAGCAGGACAGCGGGGGGGACAGATACGCAGTATTTT.

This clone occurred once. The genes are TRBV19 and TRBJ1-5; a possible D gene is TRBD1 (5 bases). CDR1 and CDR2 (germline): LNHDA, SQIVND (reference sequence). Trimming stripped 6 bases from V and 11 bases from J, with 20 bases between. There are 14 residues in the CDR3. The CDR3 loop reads CASSRDYGFSAQHF. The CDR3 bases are TGTGCCAGTAGCCGGGACTACGGGTTCTCAGCCCAGCATTTT. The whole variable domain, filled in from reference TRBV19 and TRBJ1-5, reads DGGITQSPKYLFRKEGQNVTLSCEQNLNHDAMYWYRQDPGQGLRLIYYSQIVNDFQKGDIAEGYSVSREKKESFPLTVTSAQKNPTAFYLCASSRDYGFSAQHFGDGTRLSIL.

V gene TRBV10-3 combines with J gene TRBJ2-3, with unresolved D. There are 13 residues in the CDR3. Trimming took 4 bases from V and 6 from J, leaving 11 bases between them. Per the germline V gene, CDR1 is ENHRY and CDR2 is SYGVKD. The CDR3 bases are TGTGCCATCAGTGCGGTAGTCGGGGATACGCAGTATTTT. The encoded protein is CAISAVVGDTQYF.

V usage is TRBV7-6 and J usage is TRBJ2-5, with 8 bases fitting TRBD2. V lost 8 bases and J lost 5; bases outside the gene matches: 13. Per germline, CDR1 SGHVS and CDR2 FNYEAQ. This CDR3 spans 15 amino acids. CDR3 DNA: TGTGCCAGCGCGGGCCGGGGGGGGGCCGGCGAGACCCAGTACTTC. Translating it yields CASAGRGGAGETQYF.

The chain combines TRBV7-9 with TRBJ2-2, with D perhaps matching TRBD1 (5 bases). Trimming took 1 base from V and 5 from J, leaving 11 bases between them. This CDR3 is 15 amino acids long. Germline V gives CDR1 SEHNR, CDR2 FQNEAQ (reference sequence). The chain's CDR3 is CASSLEGRVTGELFF. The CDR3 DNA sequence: TGTGCCAGCAGCTTAGAGGGCAGGGTTACCGGGGAGCTGTTTTTT.

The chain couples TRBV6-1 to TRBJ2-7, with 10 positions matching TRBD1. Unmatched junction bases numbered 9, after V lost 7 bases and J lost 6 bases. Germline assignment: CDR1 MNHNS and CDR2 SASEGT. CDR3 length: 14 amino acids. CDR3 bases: TGTGCCAGCAAGGGACAGGGGATCTTTCGCGAGCAGTACTTC. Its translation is CASKGQGIFREQYF.

The CDR3: CASSPEADSPLHF. The CDR3 bases are TGTGCCAGCTCACCGGAGGCTGATTCACCCCTCCACTTT. The V call is TRBV18, the J call TRBJ1-6; D not certain. The CDR3 contains 13 residues. CDR1 is KGHSH and CDR2 is LQKENI in the germline V gene. The V and J ends lost 3 bases and 8 bases respectively, with 8 bases between them. Looking up the rest from reference TRBV18 and TRBJ1-6 gives the full variable domain: NAGVMQNPRHLVRRRGQEARLRCSPMKGHSHVYWYRQLPEEGLKFMVYLQKENIIDESGMPKERFSAEFPKEGPSILRIQQVVRGDSAAYFCASSPEADSPLHFGNGTRLTVT.

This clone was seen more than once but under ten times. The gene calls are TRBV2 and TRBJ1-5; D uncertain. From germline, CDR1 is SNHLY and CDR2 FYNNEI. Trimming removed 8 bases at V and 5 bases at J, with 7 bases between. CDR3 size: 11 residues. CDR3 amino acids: CASGRDQPQHF. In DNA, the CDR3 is TGTGCCAGCGGCCGTGATCAGCCCCAGCATTTT.

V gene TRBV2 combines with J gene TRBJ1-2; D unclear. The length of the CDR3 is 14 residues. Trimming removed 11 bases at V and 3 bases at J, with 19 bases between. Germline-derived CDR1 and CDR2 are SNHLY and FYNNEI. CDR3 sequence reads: CADPLGEGYYGYTF. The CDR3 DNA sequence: TGTGCCGATCCTCTCGGGGAGGGCTACTATGGCTACACCTTC.

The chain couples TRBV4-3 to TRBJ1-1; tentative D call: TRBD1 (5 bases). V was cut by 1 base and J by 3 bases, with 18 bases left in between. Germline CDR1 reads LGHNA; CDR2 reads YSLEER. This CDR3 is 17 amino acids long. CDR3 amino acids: CASSQGAARGVYTEAFF. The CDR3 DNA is TGCGCCAGCAGCCAAGGGGCCGCCCGGGGGGTTTACACTGAAGCTTTCTTT.